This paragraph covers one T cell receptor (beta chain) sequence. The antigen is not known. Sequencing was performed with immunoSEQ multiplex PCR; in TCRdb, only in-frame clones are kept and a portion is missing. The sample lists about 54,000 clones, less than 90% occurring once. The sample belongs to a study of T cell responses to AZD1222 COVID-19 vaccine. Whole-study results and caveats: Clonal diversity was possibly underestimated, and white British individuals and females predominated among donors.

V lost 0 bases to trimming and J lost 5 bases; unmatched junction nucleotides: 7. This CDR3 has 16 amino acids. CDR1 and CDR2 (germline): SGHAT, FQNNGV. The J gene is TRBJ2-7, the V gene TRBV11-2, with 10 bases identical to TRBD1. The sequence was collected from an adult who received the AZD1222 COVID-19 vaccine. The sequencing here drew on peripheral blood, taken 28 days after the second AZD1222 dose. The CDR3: CASSLDLGTGDNEQYF. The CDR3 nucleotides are TGTGCCAGCAGCTTAGATCTCGGGACAGGGGACAACGAGCAGTACTTC.